This T cell receptor (beta chain) emerged from a study of T cell responses to AZD1222 COVID-19 vaccine. This clone was seen once. What it recognizes is unknown. The germline V gene has CDR1 SNHLY and CDR2 FYNNEI. The CDR3 has 11 residues. The V and J ends lost 9 bases and 2 bases respectively, with 6 bases between them. Points from the study as a whole: Spike-specific TCR repertoires showed rising breadth and depth after two AZD1222 doses. At baseline, seropositivity was found in only a handful of AZD1222 recipients.

The data were produced by immunoSEQ multiplex PCR, yet TCRdb's version contains in-frame clones alone and is incomplete. The repertoire holds tens of thousands of clones, with 92% as singletons. The sequencing here drew on peripheral blood, taken on day 0 of AZD1222 vaccination. This TCR was sampled from an adult in good health. The rearrangement links TRBV2 to TRBJ2-3; D is unresolved. CDR3 protein: CASSLTDTQYF. The CDR3 DNA follows: TGTGCCAGTTCGCTCACAGATACGCAGTATTTT.